The T cell receptor beta chain described here comes from a study of cytomegalovirus exposure and HLA in healthy donors. Broader study findings: According to the study, roughly 160 TCR beta chains were cytomegalovirus-associated.

V lost 3 bases, J lost 1 base, and 17 bases lay in between. The germline gives CDR1 SGDLS, CDR2 YYNGEE. This CDR3 is built from 17 residues. About this clone itself: The target antigen is unknown.

This PCR relied on a set of 60 Vbeta primers and 13 Jbeta primers. Clones were sequenced by immunoSEQ multiplex PCR, and TCRdb holds only the in-frame ones, with some missing. The table includes 150,000 to 200,000 clones, 82% detected once. This rearrangement joins TRBV9 to TRBJ2-1; TRBD2 might be the D (6 bases). This receptor was taken from a girl between 10 and 17 years old in good health and CMV-seropositive. Material for sequencing was PBMCs. The CDR3 DNA sequence: TGTGCCAGCAGCGGGGACTTGGACTCCTTTTCCTACAATGAGCAGTTCTTC. Protein sequence: CASSGDLDSFSYNEQFF.